What follows is one T cell receptor (beta chain) and its context. Its antigen is currently unknown. The sample is drawn from a study of cytomegalovirus exposure and HLA in healthy donors. Overall study findings and caveats: For presence/absence analyses, sequencing depth was assumed to be roughly uniform across donors.

PCR primers comprised 60 Vbeta and 13 Jbeta primers. The method was immunoSEQ multiplex PCR; TCRdb's version includes in-frame clones alone and lacks a portion of them. The sample yields some 150,000 clones, 75% to 80% seen once. The germline V gene has CDR1 SGHAT and CDR2 FQDESV (reference sequence). The V gene end was trimmed by 3 bases and the J gene end by 6 bases; junction bases not matched to a gene: 5. The CDR3 is 15 residues long. Donors sampled were nominally healthy, though unrecorded immune exposures were likely. V gene TRBV11-1 combines with J gene TRBJ2-1, with TRBD2 matching 10 bases. Sequencing was done on a sample of PBMCs. The clonotype originates from a female donor in good health and CMV-seronegative. CDR3 loop: CASSFKAGGPNEQFF. As DNA, the CDR3 is TGTGCCAGCAGCTTTAAAGCGGGAGGGCCCAATGAGCAGTTCTTC.